What follows describes a single T cell receptor beta chain. The antigen remains unidentified. This entry comes from a study of somatic mutations in cytotoxic T cells in rheumatoid arthritis. Study-level results: Statistically, CD8+ T-cell clonality was not significantly distinct between individuals with rheumatoid arthritis and age-matched healthy controls.

The table came from immunoSEQ multiplex PCR; TCRdb's copy has only in-frame clones and leaves some out. The sample yields 35,000 to 40,000 clones, less than 85% seen once. Sequencing input: CD8+ T cells sorted from blood. The receptor was derived from a man between 35 and 55 years old in good health.

Here the CDR3 reads CASSLASNLNPGWGTEAFF. CDR3 bases: TGTGCCAGCAGCTTAGCCTCCAATTTGAACCCGGGTTGGGGAACTGAAGCTTTCTTT. The gene calls are TRBV7-8 and TRBJ1-1; D call uncertain. CDR1 is SGHVS, CDR2 FQNEAQ, per germline. V was shortened by 0 bases and J by 5 bases, with 25 bases between the two germline ends. The CDR3 spans 19 residues.